This is a list of T cell receptor beta chains from one sample in a study of human T cells and chemical hapten exposure. Using its own MiXCR run on the RACE reads, TCRdb lists one record per CDR3 protein. The sample consists of 120,000 to 150,000 distinct CDR3 sequences, roughly 12% of them appearing once. Specimen: whole blood, collected in connection with sensitization to the hapten diphenylcyclopropenone (DPC). All receptors derive from a woman between 45 and 65 years old with alopecia areata. Some clones in this sample may be carry-over from other donors' samples. Each CDR3 is given with its conserved first and last residue. Each record gives: V gene, clone size, D gene, J gene, CDR3 DNA, CDR3 protein. The D gene is left open where the match is weak. The size field is filled for only some rows; it gives once, few, many or a size class.

V: TRBV6-2/TRBV6-3
size: NA
D: NA
J: TRBJ1-1
DNA: TGTGCCAGCAGTTCTCCAGACAGGAACACTGAAGCTTTCTTT
CDR3: CASSSPDRNTEAFF

V: TRBV5-1
size: few
D: NA
J: TRBJ2-3
DNA: TGCGCCAGCAGCTTGATGGGAGATACGCAGTATTTT
CDR3: CASSLMGDTQYF

V: TRBV21-1
size: NA
D: NA
J: TRBJ2-5
DNA: TGTGCCAGCAGCATAGCTAGAGAGACCCAGTACTTC
CDR3: CASSIARETQYF

V: TRBV5-1
size: few
D: NA
J: TRBJ2-2
DNA: TGCGCCAGCAGCTTGGCCGCCGACGGCCGGGAGCTGTTTTTT
CDR3: CASSLAADGRELFF

V: TRBV27
size: NA
D: NA
J: TRBJ2-3
DNA: TGTGCCAGCAGTTCCCTCCCGGGAGACCCTAGCACAGATACGCAGTATTTT
CDR3: CASSSLPGDPSTDTQYF

V: TRBV6-5
size: NA
D: NA
J: TRBJ2-5
DNA: TGTGCCAGCAGTCCCCGCGGGACCCACCAAGAGACCCAGTACTTC
CDR3: CASSPRGTHQETQYF

V: TRBV19
size: NA
D: NA
J: TRBJ2-1
DNA: TGTGCCAGTATCCCGGCAGGGGGGTCCTACAATGAGCAGTTCTTC
CDR3: CASIPAGGSYNEQFF

V: TRBV11-1
size: few
D: TRBD2
J: TRBJ2-5
DNA: TGTGCCAGCAGCGGGGGAGGGCTAGAGACCCAGTACTTC
CDR3: CASSGGGLETQYF

V: TRBV6-2/TRBV6-3
size: many
D: NA
J: TRBJ2-7
DNA: TGTGCCAGCAGCACCGGGTACGAGCAGTACTTC
CDR3: CASSTGYEQYF

V: TRBV5-5
size: few
D: NA
J: TRBJ1-5
DNA: TGTGCCAGCAGCTTGGGTTTCTTGGGGGCGATCAATCAGCCCCAGCATTTT
CDR3: CASSLGFLGAINQPQHF

V: TRBV20-1
size: NA
D: TRBD2
J: TRBJ2-7
DNA: TGCAGTGCTAGAAGCCCCCTTGGACTAGCGGGAGAGTTGCAGTACTTC
CDR3: CSARSPLGLAGELQYF

V: TRBV20-1
size: NA
D: NA
J: TRBJ1-4
DNA: TGCAGTGCCCGCCGTCCAGCAACTAATGAAAAACTGTTTTTT
CDR3: CSARRPATNEKLFF

V: TRBV11-2
size: few
D: TRBD1
J: TRBJ1-3
DNA: TGTGCCAGCAGCCCCTTCGACAGGGGTGGAAACACCATATATTTT
CDR3: CASSPFDRGGNTIYF

V: TRBV30
size: NA
D: NA
J: TRBJ1-5
DNA: TGTGCCTGGAGCAGGGGAAATCAGCCCCAGCATTTT
CDR3: CAWSRGNQPQHF

V: TRBV7-6
size: NA
D: TRBD1
J: TRBJ1-4
DNA: TGTGCCAGCAGCCTAAGGACAGGGTCTAATGAAAAACTGTTTTTT
CDR3: CASSLRTGSNEKLFF

V: TRBV29-1
size: NA
D: NA
J: TRBJ2-7
DNA: TGCAGCGTTTCCGTCCTGGGGGCCTACGAGCAGTACTTC
CDR3: CSVSVLGAYEQYF

V: TRBV7-2
size: NA
D: TRBD1
J: TRBJ2-7
DNA: TGTGCCAGCAGCTTAGAGGGACAGGTCCATTCCTACGAGCAGTACTTC
CDR3: CASSLEGQVHSYEQYF

V: TRBV7-2
size: few
D: NA
J: TRBJ2-1
DNA: TGTGCCAGCAGGTTAACGGAGAGCTCCTACAATGAGCAGTTCTTC
CDR3: CASRLTESSYNEQFF

V: TRBV9
size: many
D: NA
J: TRBJ2-1
DNA: TGTGCCAGCAGCCGGACTTACCCTTACAATGAGCAGTTCTTC
CDR3: CASSRTYPYNEQFF

V: TRBV24-1
size: NA
D: NA
J: TRBJ1-2
DNA: TGTGCCACCAGTGATCCGGCAAACTATGGCTACACCTTC
CDR3: CATSDPANYGYTF

V: TRBV9
size: few
D: TRBD1
J: TRBJ2-5
DNA: TGTGCCAGCAGCGCTGGACAGGGGCTCCAAGAGACCCAGTACTTC
CDR3: CASSAGQGLQETQYF

V: TRBV9
size: NA
D: NA
J: TRBJ2-3
DNA: TGTGCCAGCGGAATGGGAGCTCGGCAGTATTTT
CDR3: CASGMGARQYF